This TCR beta chain is drawn from a study of graft-versus-host responses after intestinal transplantation. At the level of the study: Grafts were multivisceral, liver-intestinal, or isolated intestinal.

Overall study findings and caveats: The marrow of recipients harbored GvH clones, and ileum or blood showed some of them first.

Notes on this clone: The antigen is unknown.

This table comes from immunoSEQ multiplex PCR, and its TCRdb copy is limited to in-frame clones, with some not included. The sample consists of about 71,000 clones, 90% of them appearing once. Specimen: unstimulated CD8+ T cells sorted from spleen or lymph node cells, collected before intestinal transplant. The sequence derives from a human donor who received an intestinal transplant.

The CDR3 sequence: CASSATPRLPAPQYF. DNA for the CDR3: TGTGCCAGCAGCGCTACACCGCGGCTCCCTGCCCCGCAGTACTTC. The chain uses TRBV13 and TRBJ2-7; D is unresolved. The CDR3 covers 15 residues. The germline V gene encodes CDR1 PRHDT and CDR2 FYEKMQ (reference sequence). V lost 5 bases, J lost 9 bases, and 23 bases lay in between.